The T cell receptor (beta chain) under discussion was sequenced for a study of blood T cell repertoires in COVID-19. Study overall: Some COVID-19 samples were acute and others convalescent; all came from the United States, Italy and Spain. From T cells, B-cell-depleted T cells, or PBMCs came the material, which was cDNA or gDNA.

In the source study's methods: Amplified reference gene primers provided the basis for estimating nucleated cell counts. The data were produced by immunoSEQ multiplex PCR, yet TCRdb's version contains in-frame clones alone and is incomplete. From that table come the V and J calls and clone size; the DNA was used to work out D and trimming. The data show around 41,000 clones, 85% to 95% seen once. The sequenced material came from peripheral blood. The origin of this receptor is a human donor in a cohort sampled during active COVID-19.

For the CDR3, the DNA is TGTGCCAGCAGCTTAGCCGCAGGGGCTCCCGATACGCAGTATTTT. It specifies CASSLAAGAPDTQYF. The rearrangement uses TRBV7-6 and TRBJ2-3; D is possibly TRBD1 (6 bases). Trimming left V 0 bases short and J 6 bases short, with 13 bases between. Germline V CDR1 and CDR2: SGHVS, FNYEAQ. The CDR3 contains 15 residues.